The clone carrying this T cell receptor beta chain was seen ten or more times. V was pared by 5 bases and J by 3 bases, with 11 bases between. Germline CDR1 LNHNV, CDR2 YYDKDF (reference sequence). The CDR3 totals 13 residues. Unique molecular identifiers were used to barcode this TCRbeta library. Each CDR3 protein is one row after TCRdb ran MiXCR on the PCR reads. Among some 530,000 distinct CDR3 sequences listed, under 15% were seen once. The data originate from a study of T-cell reconstitution after alpha-beta-depleted transplantation in children. V gene TRBV15 combines with J gene TRBJ2-7, with D perhaps TRBD1 (5 bases). The specimen was PBMCs from the stem cell graft donor, collected from the stem cell graft. This clonotype was obtained from a human donor who donated a stem cell graft to a child with combined immunodeficiency. The CDR3, as DNA: TGTGCCACCAGCCAACAGGCCCGCTACGAGCAGTACTTC. Translated, it gives CATSQQARYEQYF.